This paragraph reports one T cell receptor beta chain. The entry originates in a study of control samples from healthy donors and cancer patients. Method: immunoSEQ multiplex PCR; TCRdb's copy keeps in-frame clones and lacks some. The sample has about 410,000 clones, around nine tenths seen once; the top ten hold approximately 6.3%. V lost 5 bases to trimming and J lost 7 bases, with 18 bases between them. Germline-derived CDR1 and CDR2 are LGHNA and YNFKEQ. The CDR3 contains 14 residues. This TCR came from a man aged 35-49 years with head and neck cancer. The chain joins TRBV4-2 to TRBJ2-7, with TRBD2 as a possible D gene (5 bases). Sequencing input: PBMCs. CDR3 nucleotides: TGTGCCAGCAGCGAGTTTGATTCAGGAGGAGAGCAGTACTTC. Protein product: CASSEFDSGGEQYF.